This TCR beta chain was recovered during a study of CD8+CD57+ T cells in acquired aplastic anemia. V lost 6 bases and J lost 7; bases outside the gene matches: 11. This CDR3 has 14 amino acids. Germline V gene lookup returns CDR1 SQVTM and CDR2 ANQGSEA. The template used for profiling TCR beta VDJ and CDR3 was genomic DNA. TCRdb re-called the reads through MiXCR, storing one row per CDR3 protein. The sample records roughly 93,000 distinct CDR3 sequences, approximately 73% being singletons. Study results and caveats: A set of 25 to 35 CD8+ CDR3 sequences was shared between patients and controls, and these sequences appeared highly expressed in patients. CD8+ Simpson's diversity showed no significant patient-control difference.

Patients selected for sequencing had displayed CD8+CD57+ cell expansion by flow cytometry. All patients had severe acquired aplastic anemia. About this clonotype: Its specificity is not known.

The sample consisted of sorted CD4+, CD8+, or CD8+CD57+ T cells (not recorded which) from PBMCs. This TCR was sampled from a human donor with aplastic anemia. This chain connects TRBV29-1 to TRBJ2-7, with 11 nucleotides matching TRBD1. The CDR3 reads CSVVPGQGVWEQYF. The CDR3 region has the DNA TGCAGCGTAGTTCCGGGACAGGGGGTTTGGGAGCAGTACTTC.